Here is one T cell receptor (beta chain) with its context. Its specificity is not known. These data originate in a study of cytomegalovirus exposure and HLA in healthy donors. Across the study: Assignment to the Caucasian-associated ancestry cluster applied to over 70% of the 300 to 500 genotyped donors.

PCR used 60 Vbeta primers and 13 Jbeta primers. Only in-frame clones appear in the TCRdb table, and some are missing; sequencing was by immunoSEQ multiplex PCR. This table has tens of thousands of clones, around three quarters appearing once. Study findings and constraints: The availability of immune exposure information extended only to CMV serostatus. Reports described diagnosis of cytomegalovirus status by the classifier as highly specific and sensitive.

V shed 7 bases and J 3 bases; nucleotides not matched to a gene: 8. CDR1 is SGHTA and CDR2 is FQGNSA in the germline V gene. This CDR3 region has 15 residues. The receptor was derived from a woman aged 55 to 70 in good health and CMV-seropositive. The rearrangement uses TRBV7-2 and TRBJ1-2; 10 bases match TRBD1. The sequenced sample was PBMCs. CDR3 amino acids: CASTPRQGAYYGYTF. Here the CDR3 DNA reads TGTGCCAGCACCCCCCGACAGGGGGCGTACTATGGCTACACCTTC.